A single sample is the source of the 5 T cell receptor beta chains below, sequenced in a study of glioma-infiltrating T cells. The iRepertoire nested amplicon-rescue multiplex PCR amplified TCR alpha and beta CDR3s from RNA. TCRdb independently ran MiXCR on the multiplex PCR reads; one entry per CDR3 protein. The sample holds more than 95,000 distinct CDR3 sequences, under 30% seen once. Sequences were obtained from glioma tissue, nonneoplastic brain tissue, or PBMCs (not recorded which). These receptors all come from a human donor with low-grade glioma or glioblastoma, undergoing nonglioma brain surgery, or in good health (not recorded which).

Worth noting for this clonotype: A much larger clone lies one base from this, so it may be a read error. The chain couples TRBV4-1 to TRBJ2-1; 7 bases align to TRBD1. Per germline, CDR1 MGHRA and CDR2 YSYEKL. The CDR3 is 16 amino acids. The DNA for the CDR3 is TGCGCCAGCAGCCTCGATCGGGACAGCTCCCACAATGAGCAGTTCTTC. It yields the protein CASSLDRDSSHNEQFF.

A note on this clonotype: One junction end disagrees with the germline gene, perhaps due to a read error. The chain has TRBV20-1 and TRBJ2-1; D call uncertain. Germline assignment: CDR1 DFQATT and CDR2 SNEGSKA (reference sequence). This CDR3 comprises 18 residues. CDR3 sequence: CSARPRSSGPSSCNEQFF. Written as DNA, the CDR3 is TGCAGTGCTCGGCCTAGATCGTCGGGCCCGAGCTCCTGCAATGAGCAGTTCTTC.

The chain couples TRBV28 to TRBJ2-1; D gene ambiguous. V gave up 1 base and J gave up 4 bases, with 8 bases separating them. CDR1 and CDR2 from the germline V gene are MDHEN and SYDVKM. The CDR3 runs 14 residues. The CDR3 DNA reads as TGTGCCAGCAGTTTATCGGGCCAATACAATGAGCAGTTCTTC. This encodes CASSLSGQYNEQFF.

This sequence joins TRBV6-6 and TRBJ1-3, with 12 bases that match TRBD1. Germline V gives CDR1 MNHNY, CDR2 SVGAGI (reference sequence). The V segment lost 2 bases and the J segment 3 bases; nucleotides outside the gene matches: 5. The CDR3 has 17 amino acids. CDR3: CASSYGTGGLSGNTIYF. CDR3 nucleotides: TGTGCCAGCAGTTACGGGACAGGGGGCTTAAGTGGAAACACCATATATTTT.

As for this clonotype: Since a much larger clone is just one base distant, this may be a read error. The chain has TRBV6-6 and TRBJ2-1, with 9 positions matching TRBD1. Germline trimming cut 7 bases from V and 6 bases from J; bases unmatched to any gene: 10. Germline-derived CDR1 and CDR2 are MNHNY and SVGAGI (reference sequence). CDR3 length equals 15 residues. CDR3 residues: CASITGGQGTNEQFF. DNA of the CDR3: TGTGCCAGCATCACGGGGGGACAGGGTACCAATGAGCAGTTCTTC.